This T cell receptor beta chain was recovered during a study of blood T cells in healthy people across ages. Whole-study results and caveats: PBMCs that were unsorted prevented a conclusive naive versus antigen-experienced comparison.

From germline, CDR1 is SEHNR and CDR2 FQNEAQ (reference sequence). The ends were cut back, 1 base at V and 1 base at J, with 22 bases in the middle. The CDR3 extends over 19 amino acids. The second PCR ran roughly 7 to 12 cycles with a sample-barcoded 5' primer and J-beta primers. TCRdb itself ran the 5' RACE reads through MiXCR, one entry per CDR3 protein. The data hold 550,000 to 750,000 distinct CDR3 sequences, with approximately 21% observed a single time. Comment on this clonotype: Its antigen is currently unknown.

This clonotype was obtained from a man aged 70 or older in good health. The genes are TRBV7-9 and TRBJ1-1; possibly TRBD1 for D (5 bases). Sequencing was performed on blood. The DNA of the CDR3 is TGTGCCAGCAGCTTAGGCCGGGACCTCGCTAAGCTGGGGAACACTGAAGCTTTCTTT. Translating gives CASSLGRDLAKLGNTEAFF.